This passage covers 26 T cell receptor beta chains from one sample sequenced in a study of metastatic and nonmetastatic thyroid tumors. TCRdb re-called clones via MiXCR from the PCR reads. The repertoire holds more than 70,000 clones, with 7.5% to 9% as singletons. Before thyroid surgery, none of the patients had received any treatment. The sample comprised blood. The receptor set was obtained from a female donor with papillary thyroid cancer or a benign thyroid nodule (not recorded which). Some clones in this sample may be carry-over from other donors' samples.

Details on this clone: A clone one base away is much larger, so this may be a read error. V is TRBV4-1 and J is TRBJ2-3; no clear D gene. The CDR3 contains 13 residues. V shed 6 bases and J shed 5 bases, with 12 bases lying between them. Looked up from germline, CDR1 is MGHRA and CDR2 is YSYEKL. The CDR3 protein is CASSRSLGDTQYF. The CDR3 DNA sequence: TGCGCCAGCAGTCGGTCCCTGGGAGATACGCAGTATTTT.

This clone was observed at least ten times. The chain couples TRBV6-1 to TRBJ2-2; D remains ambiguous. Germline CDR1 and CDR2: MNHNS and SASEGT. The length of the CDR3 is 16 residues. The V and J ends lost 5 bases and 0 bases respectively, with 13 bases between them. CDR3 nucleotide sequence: TGTGCCAGCAGTAGAATTAGCAGGTCGAACACCGGGGAGCTGTTTTTT. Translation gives CASSRISRSNTGELFF.

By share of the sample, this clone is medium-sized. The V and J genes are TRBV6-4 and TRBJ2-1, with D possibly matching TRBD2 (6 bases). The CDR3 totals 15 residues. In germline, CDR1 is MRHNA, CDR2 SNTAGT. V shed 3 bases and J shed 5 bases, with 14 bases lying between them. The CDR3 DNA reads TGTGCCAGCAGTGAGGAGACTAGTGGGCACAATGAGCAGTTCTTC. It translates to CASSEETSGHNEQFF.

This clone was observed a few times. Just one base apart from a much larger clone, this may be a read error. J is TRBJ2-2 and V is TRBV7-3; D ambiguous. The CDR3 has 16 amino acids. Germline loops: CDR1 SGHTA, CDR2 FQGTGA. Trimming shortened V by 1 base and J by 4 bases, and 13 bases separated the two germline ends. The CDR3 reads CASSLIVSETTGELFF. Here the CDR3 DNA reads TGTGCCAGCAGCTTAATAGTGTCGGAAACCACCGGGGAGCTGTTTTTT.

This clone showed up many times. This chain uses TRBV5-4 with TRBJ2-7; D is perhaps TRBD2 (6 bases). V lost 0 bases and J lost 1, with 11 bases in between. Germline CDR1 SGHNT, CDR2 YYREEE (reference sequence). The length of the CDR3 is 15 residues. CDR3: CASSLGGVLSYEQYF. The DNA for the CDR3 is TGTGCCAGCAGCTTGGGCGGGGTGCTGTCCTACGAGCAGTACTTC.

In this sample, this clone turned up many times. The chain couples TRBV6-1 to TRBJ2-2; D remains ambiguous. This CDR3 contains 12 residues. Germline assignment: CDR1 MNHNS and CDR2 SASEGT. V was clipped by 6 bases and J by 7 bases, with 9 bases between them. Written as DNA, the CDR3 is TGTGCCAGCAGCCGCGATGTCGGGGAGCTGTTTTTT. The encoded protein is CASSRDVGELFF.

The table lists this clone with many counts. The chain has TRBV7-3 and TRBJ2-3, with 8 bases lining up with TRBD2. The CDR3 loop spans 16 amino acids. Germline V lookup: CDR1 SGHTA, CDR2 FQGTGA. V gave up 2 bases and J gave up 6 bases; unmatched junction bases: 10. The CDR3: CASSLWAGGVGDTQYF. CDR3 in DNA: TGTGCCAGCAGCTTATGGGCGGGGGGCGTCGGCGATACGCAGTATTTT.

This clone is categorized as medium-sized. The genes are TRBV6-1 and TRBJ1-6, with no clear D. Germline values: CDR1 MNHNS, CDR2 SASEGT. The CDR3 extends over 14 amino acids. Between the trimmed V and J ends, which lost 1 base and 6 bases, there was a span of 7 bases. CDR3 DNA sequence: TGTGCCAGCAGTGAAGGGGGTGGTAATTCACCCCTCCACTTT. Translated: CASSEGGGNSPLHF.

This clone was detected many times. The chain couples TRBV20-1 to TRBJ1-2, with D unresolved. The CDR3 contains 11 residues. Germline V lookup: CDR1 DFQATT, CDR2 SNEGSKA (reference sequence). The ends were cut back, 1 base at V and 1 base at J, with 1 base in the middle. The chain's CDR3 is CSARVNYGYTF. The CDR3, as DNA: TGCAGTGCTAGAGTTAACTATGGCTACACCTTC.

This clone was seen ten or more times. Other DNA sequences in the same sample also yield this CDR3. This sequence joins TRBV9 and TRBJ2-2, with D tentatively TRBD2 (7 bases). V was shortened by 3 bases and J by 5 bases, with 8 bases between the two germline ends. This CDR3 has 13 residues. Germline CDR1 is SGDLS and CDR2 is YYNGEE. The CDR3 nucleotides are TGTGCCAGCAGCGAGGGGGGGACCGGGGAGCTGTTTTTT. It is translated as CASSEGGTGELFF.

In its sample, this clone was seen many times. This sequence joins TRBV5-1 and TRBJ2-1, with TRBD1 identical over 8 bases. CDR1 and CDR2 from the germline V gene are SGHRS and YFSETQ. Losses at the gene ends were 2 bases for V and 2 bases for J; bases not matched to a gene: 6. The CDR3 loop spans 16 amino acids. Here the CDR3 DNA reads TGCGCCAGCAGCTTCCCACAGGGGGTAACCTACAATGAGCAGTTCTTC. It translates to CASSFPQGVTYNEQFF.

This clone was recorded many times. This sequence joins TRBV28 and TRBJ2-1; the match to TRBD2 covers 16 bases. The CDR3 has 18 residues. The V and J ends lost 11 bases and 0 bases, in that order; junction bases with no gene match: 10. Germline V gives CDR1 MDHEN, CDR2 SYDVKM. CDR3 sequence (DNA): TGTGCCGCCTCGTGGGGACTAGCGGGGGGGAGCTCCTACAATGAGCAGTTCTTC. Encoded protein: CAASWGLAGGSSYNEQFF. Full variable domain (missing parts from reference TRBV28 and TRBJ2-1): DVKVTQSSRYLVKRTGEKVFLECVQDMDHENMFWYRQDPGLGLRLIYFSYDVKMKEKGDIPEGYSVSREKKERFSLILESASTNQTSMYLCAASWGLAGGSSYNEQFFGPGTRLTVL.

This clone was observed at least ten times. The CDR3 nucleotides read TGTGCCAGCAGTTACTCGGGGGACAGCGCTGGAAACACCATATATTTT. This translates into CASSYSGDSAGNTIYF. This sequence joins TRBV6-5 and TRBJ1-3; the match to TRBD1 covers 7 bases. This CDR3 contains 16 residues. V lost 0 bases and J lost 2; bases outside the gene matches: 4. Germline loops: CDR1 MNHEY, CDR2 SVGAGI.

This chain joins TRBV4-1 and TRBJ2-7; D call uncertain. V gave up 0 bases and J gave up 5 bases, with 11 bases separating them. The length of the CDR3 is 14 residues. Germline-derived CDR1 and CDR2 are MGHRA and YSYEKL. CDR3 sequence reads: CASSQEHRGDEQYF. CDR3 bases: TGCGCCAGCAGCCAAGAACACCGCGGAGACGAGCAGTACTTC.

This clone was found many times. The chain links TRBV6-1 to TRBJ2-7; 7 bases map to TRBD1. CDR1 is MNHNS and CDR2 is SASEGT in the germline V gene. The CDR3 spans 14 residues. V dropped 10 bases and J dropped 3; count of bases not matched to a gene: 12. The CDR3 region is CATKGQPISYEQYF. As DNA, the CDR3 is TGTGCCACCAAGGGACAGCCGATAAGCTACGAGCAGTACTTC.

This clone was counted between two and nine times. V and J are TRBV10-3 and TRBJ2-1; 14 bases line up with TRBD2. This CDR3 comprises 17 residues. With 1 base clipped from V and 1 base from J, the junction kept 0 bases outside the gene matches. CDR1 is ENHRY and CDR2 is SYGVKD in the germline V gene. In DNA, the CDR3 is TGTGCCATCAGTGAGTGGACTAGCGGGGGGTCCTACAATGAGCAGTTCTTC. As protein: CAISEWTSGGSYNEQFF.

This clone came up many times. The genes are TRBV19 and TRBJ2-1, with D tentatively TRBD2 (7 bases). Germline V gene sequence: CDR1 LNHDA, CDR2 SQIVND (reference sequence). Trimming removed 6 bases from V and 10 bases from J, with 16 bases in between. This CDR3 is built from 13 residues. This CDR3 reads CASRAAGAREQFF. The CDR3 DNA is TGTGCCAGTAGAGCCGCGGGGGCAAGAGAGCAGTTCTTC.

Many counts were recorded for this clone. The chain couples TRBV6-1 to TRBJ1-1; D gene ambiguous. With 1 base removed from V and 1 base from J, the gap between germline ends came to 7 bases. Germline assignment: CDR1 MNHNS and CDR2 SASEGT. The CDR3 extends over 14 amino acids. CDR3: CASSEGLENTEAFF. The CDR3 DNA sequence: TGTGCCAGCAGTGAAGGCCTAGAGAACACTGAAGCTTTCTTT.

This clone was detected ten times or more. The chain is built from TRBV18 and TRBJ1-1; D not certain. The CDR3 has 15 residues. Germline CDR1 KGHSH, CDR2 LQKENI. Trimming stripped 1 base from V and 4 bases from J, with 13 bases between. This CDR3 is CASSPRTPRATEAFF. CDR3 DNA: TGTGCCAGCTCACCACGAACCCCAAGGGCCACTGAAGCTTTCTTT.

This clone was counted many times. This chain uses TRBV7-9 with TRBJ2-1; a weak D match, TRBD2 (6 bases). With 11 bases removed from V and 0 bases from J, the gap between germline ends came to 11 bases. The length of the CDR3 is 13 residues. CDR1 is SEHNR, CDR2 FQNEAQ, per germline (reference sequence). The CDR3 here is CAAPGSSYNEQFF. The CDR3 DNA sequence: TGTGCCGCGCCCGGGAGCTCCTACAATGAGCAGTTCTTC.

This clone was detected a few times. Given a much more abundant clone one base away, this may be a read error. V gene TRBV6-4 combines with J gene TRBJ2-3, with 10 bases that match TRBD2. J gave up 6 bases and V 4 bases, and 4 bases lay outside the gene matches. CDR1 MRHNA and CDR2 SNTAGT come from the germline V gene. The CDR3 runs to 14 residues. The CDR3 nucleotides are TGTGCCAGCAGTGGTGGAGCGGGGGGGGATACGCAGTATTTT. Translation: CASSGGAGGDTQYF.

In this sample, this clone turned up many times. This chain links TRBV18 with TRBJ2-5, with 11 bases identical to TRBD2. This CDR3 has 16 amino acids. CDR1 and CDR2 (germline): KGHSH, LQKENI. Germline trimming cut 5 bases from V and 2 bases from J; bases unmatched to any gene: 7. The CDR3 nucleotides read TGTGCCAGCTCAGTCCCACTAGCGGGGGCTCAAGAGACCCAGTACTTC. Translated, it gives CASSVPLAGAQETQYF.

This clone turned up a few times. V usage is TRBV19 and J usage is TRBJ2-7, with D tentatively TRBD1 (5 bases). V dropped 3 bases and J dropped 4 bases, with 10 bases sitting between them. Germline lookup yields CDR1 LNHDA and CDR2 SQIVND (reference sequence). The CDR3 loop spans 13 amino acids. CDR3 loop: CASSIAGLYEQYF. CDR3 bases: TGTGCCAGTAGTATCGCAGGGCTATACGAGCAGTACTTC.

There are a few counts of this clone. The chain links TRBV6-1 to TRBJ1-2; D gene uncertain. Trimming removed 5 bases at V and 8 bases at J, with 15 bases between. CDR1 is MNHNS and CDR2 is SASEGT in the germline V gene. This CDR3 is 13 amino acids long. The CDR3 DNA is TGTGCCAGCAGTTTAGTTATAGGGAAGGGCTACACCTTC. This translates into CASSLVIGKGYTF.

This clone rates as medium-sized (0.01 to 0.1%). The CDR3 DNA reads as TGTGCCAGCAGTTCTCAAGTGGAGGTCTCTGGAAACACCATATATTTT. Encoded protein: CASSSQVEVSGNTIYF. The rearrangement links TRBV6-5 to TRBJ1-3; D uncertain. Trimming took 4 bases from V and 0 from J, leaving 13 bases between them. This CDR3 region has 16 residues. Germline V gene data show CDR1 as MNHEY and CDR2 as SVGAGI.

CDR3 loop: CASSIVRIGANVLTF. In DNA, the CDR3 is TGTGCCAGTAGTATCGTAAGGATCGGGGCCAACGTCCTGACTTTC. The gene calls are TRBV19 and TRBJ2-6; D unresolved. The V end was cut by 3 bases, the J end by 4 bases, with 10 bases between. The CDR3 totals 15 residues. CDR1 is LNHDA, CDR2 SQIVND, per germline (reference sequence).